One sample yielded the 27 T cell receptor beta chains listed below, sequenced in a study of T cells expressing NK-cell markers. TCRdb processed the 5' RACE reads again and assigns one entry to each CDR3 protein, with no DNA. The sample includes some 190,000 distinct CDR3 sequences. Material for sequencing was blood T cells: a sorted CD56 or NKG2C T cell subset, CD4+ or CD8+ T cells, or bulk PBMC T cells (not recorded which). These receptors were obtained from a man between 18 and 69 years old in good health.

The chain joins TRBV6-1 to TRBJ2-2. Germline loops: CDR1 MNHNS, CDR2 SASEGT. CDR3 length: 14 residues. CDR3 amino acids: CASSEKVSAGELFF.

The chain is built from TRBV6-6 and TRBJ1-1; the TCRdb call, TRBD1, lacks DNA for checking. Germline CDR1 reads MNHNY; CDR2 reads SVGAGI (reference sequence). The CDR3 consists of 13 residues. The CDR3 reads CASRYTQGTEAFF.

The CDR3: CSVEEFRGGSETQYF. J is TRBJ2-5 and V is TRBV29-1; TCRdb's D gene call, TRBD1, goes unchecked for lack of DNA. CDR1 SQVTM and CDR2 ANQGSEA come from the germline V gene. The CDR3 covers 15 residues.

The chain has TRBV4-2 and TRBJ2-2. Germline values: CDR1 LGHNA, CDR2 YNFKEQ. The CDR3 has 14 amino acids. CDR3 in amino acids: CASSQGFGTGELFF.

The V gene is TRBV5-1, the J gene TRBJ2-3; TCRdb gives TRBD1 as the D gene, but with no DNA this cannot be confirmed. The CDR3 totals 15 residues. Germline loops: CDR1 SGHRS, CDR2 YFSETQ. Here the CDR3 reads CASSLVQGLTDTQYF.

The rearrangement joins TRBV27 to TRBJ1-1; TCRdb's D gene call, TRBD1, goes unchecked for lack of DNA. The CDR3 extends over 14 amino acids. Germline V gives CDR1 MNHEY, CDR2 SMNVEV (reference sequence). CDR3 sequence reads: CASGLGTGVTEAFF.

V usage is TRBV11-1 and J usage is TRBJ1-1. The CDR3 has 13 residues. The germline V gene has CDR1 SGHAT and CDR2 FQDESV (reference sequence). CDR3 in amino acids: CASSVGTNTEAFF.

This chain connects TRBV12-3 or TRBV12-4 to TRBJ2-3; TCRdb reports TRBD1, a call that lacks DNA to check it against. The CDR3 has 12 residues. The CDR3: CASSAGSPEQYF.

The chain combines TRBV5-5 with TRBJ1-4; TCRdb selects TRBD1, and the lack of DNA leaves this call unchecked. The CDR3 spans 14 residues. Germline CDR1 reads SGHKS; CDR2 reads YYEKEE (reference sequence). CDR3 in amino acids: CASSFWQGGEKLFF.

The rearrangement uses TRBV4-2 and TRBJ2-5; without DNA, the TCRdb call of TRBD2 cannot be checked. Germline loops: CDR1 LGHNA, CDR2 YNFKEQ. This CDR3 is 17 amino acids long. The CDR3 sequence is CASSQEQGLAGLETQYF.

The rearrangement joins TRBV7-2 to TRBJ2-3; absent DNA, TCRdb's TRBD2 call cannot be checked. CDR1 SGHTA and CDR2 FQGNSA come from the germline V gene. The CDR3 has 13 residues. CDR3 in amino acids: CASGESGADTQYF.

This sequence joins TRBV7-2 and TRBJ1-5; TCRdb's assignment of TRBD1 cannot be checked, as there is no DNA. The CDR3 consists of 15 residues. CDR1 is SGHTA, CDR2 FQGNSA, per germline. Here the CDR3 reads CASNNIGGGRQPQHF.

This chain joins TRBV6-2 or TRBV6-3 and TRBJ1-1; the D call of TRBD1 rests on TCRdb alone, since no DNA is present to check it. This CDR3 has 14 amino acids. The germline gives CDR1 MNHEY, CDR2 SVGEGT. Here the CDR3 reads CASSYPRENTEAFF.

The V call is TRBV2, the J call TRBJ1-1; TCRdb calls TRBD1, which cannot be checked without DNA. Germline V gene data show CDR1 as SNHLY and CDR2 as FYNNEI. The CDR3 extends over 14 amino acids. CDR3 protein: CASRGQGDSSEAFF.

The rearrangement uses TRBV6-5 and TRBJ2-1. This CDR3 is built from 14 residues. The germline V gene encodes CDR1 MNHEY and CDR2 SVGAGI. The CDR3 sequence: CASSYSNGLVEQFF.

This chain connects TRBV6-1 to TRBJ2-2; TCRdb names TRBD2, which stays unverified in the absence of DNA. Germline V CDR1 and CDR2: MNHNS, SASEGT. The CDR3 sequence is 16 residues long. Here the CDR3 reads CASSPRATINTGELFF.

The chain has TRBV3-1 and TRBJ2-7. In germline, CDR1 is LGHDT, CDR2 YNNKEL (reference sequence). This CDR3 spans 15 amino acids. CDR3 residues: CASSQWLTDIYEQYF.

The chain combines TRBV7-9 with TRBJ2-1; the D gene TCRdb calls, TRBD2, cannot be checked with no DNA. The CDR3 totals 16 residues. Germline V gene lookup returns CDR1 SEHNR and CDR2 FQNEAQ (reference sequence). This CDR3 reads CASSPPDYGAGGEQFF.

The chain joins TRBV12-3 or TRBV12-4 to TRBJ2-7; with no DNA, the TCRdb D assignment of TRBD2 cannot be verified. CDR3 size: 15 residues. The CDR3 sequence is CASSYGTSGSSEQYF.

The chain links TRBV5-6 to TRBJ2-3. The germline V gene encodes CDR1 SGHDT and CDR2 YYEEEE. The CDR3 covers 14 residues. The CDR3: CASSVGQKADTQYF.

The rearrangement links TRBV15 to TRBJ2-5; TCRdb names TRBD1, which stays unverified in the absence of DNA. Germline-derived CDR1 and CDR2 are LNHNV and YYDKDF (reference sequence). This CDR3 has 15 residues. The CDR3 is CATSRGGQGRETQYF.

This chain links TRBV29-1 with TRBJ2-5; TCRdb calls TRBD1, which cannot be checked without DNA. This CDR3 comprises 14 residues. The germline V gene has CDR1 SQVTM and CDR2 ANQGSEA. CDR3 in amino acids: CSVDPGQGQETQYF. The whole variable domain, filled in from reference TRBV29-1 and TRBJ2-5, reads SAVISQKPSRDICQRGTSLTIQCQVDSQVTMMFWYRQQPGQSLTLIATANQGSEATYESGFVIDKFPISRPNLTFSTLTVSNMSPEDSSIYLCSVDPGQGQETQYFGPGTRLLVL.

V and J are TRBV19 and TRBJ2-3. Germline CDR1 reads LNHDA; CDR2 reads SQIVND (reference sequence). There are 13 residues in the CDR3. The CDR3 protein is CASSLVRGDTQYF.

This chain connects TRBV7-9 to TRBJ1-5. Germline-derived CDR1 and CDR2 are SEHNR and FQNEAQ (reference sequence). This CDR3 spans 16 amino acids. CDR3 sequence reads: CASSPAAVGSNQPQHF.

The chain has TRBV3-1 and TRBJ2-2; TCRdb indicates TRBD2, and absent DNA this call remains unverified. CDR1 is LGHDT and CDR2 is YNNKEL in the germline V gene (reference sequence). The length of the CDR3 is 16 residues. CDR3 residues: CASSTRTSLDTGELFF. Supplemented by reference TRBV3-1 and TRBJ2-2, the full variable domain reads DTAVSQTPKYLVTQMGNDKSIKCEQNLGHDTMYWYKQDSKKFLKIMFSYNNKELIINETVPNRFSPKSPDKAHLNLHINSLELGDSAVYFCASSTRTSLDTGELFFGEGSRLTVL.

The chain joins TRBV19 to TRBJ1-5; TCRdb's D gene call, TRBD1, goes unchecked for lack of DNA. The CDR3 has 15 amino acids. Germline lookup yields CDR1 LNHDA and CDR2 SQIVND (reference sequence). CDR3 region: CASSMGGGNYQPQHF.

The rearrangement joins TRBV7-9 to TRBJ2-5; TCRdb lists TRBD2, though no DNA is available to test this call. The germline gives CDR1 SEHNR, CDR2 FQNEAQ (reference sequence). The CDR3 extends over 15 amino acids. This CDR3 is CASSPPAGFQETQYF.